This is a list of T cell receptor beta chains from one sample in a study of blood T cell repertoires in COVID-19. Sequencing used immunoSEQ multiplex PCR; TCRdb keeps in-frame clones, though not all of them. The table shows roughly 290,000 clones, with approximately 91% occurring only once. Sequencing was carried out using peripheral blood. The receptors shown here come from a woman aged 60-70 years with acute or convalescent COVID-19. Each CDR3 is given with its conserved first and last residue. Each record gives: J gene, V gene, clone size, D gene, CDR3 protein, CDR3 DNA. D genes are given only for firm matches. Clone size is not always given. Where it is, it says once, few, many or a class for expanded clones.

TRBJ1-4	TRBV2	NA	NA	CASSSDRVNEKLFF	TGTGCCAGCAGTTCGGACAGAGTTAATGAAAAACTGTTTTTT
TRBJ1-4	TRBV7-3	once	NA	CASSLSGATNEKLFF	TGTGCCAGCAGCTTAAGCGGTGCAACTAATGAAAAACTGTTTTTT
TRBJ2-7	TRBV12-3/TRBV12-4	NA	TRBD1	CASRGQGSYEQYF	TGTGCCAGCAGGGGACAGGGATCCTACGAGCAGTACTTC
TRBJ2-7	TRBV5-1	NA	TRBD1	CASNQGQGYEQYF	TGCGCCAGCAACCAGGGACAGGGGTACGAGCAGTACTTC
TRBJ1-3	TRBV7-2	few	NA	CASSLAGGSSGNTIYF	TGTGCCAGCAGCTTAGCCGGCGGAAGCTCTGGAAACACCATATATTTT
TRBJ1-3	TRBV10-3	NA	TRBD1	CAIKMTGKDTIYF	TGTGCCATCAAAATGACAGGGAAGGACACCATATATTTT
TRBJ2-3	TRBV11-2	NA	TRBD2	CASSRTSGSPQYF	TGTGCCAGCAGCCGGACTAGCGGGAGTCCGCAGTATTTT
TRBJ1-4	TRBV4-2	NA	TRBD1	CASSRTTTGGYEKLFF	TGTGCCAGCAGCCGAACTACCACAGGGGGCTATGAAAAACTGTTTTTT
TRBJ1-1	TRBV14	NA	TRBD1	CASSQERPGGGTEAFF	TGTGCCAGCAGCCAAGAACGGCCAGGGGGAGGAACTGAAGCTTTCTTT
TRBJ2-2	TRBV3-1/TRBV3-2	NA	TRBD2	CASSQGASGGLGELFF	TGTGCCAGCAGCCAGGGGGCTAGCGGGGGGCTCGGGGAGCTGTTTTTT
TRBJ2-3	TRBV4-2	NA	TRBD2	CASSQDGTGGLTDTQYF	TGTGCCAGCAGCCAAGATGGGACGGGGGGGCTCACAGATACGCAGTATTTT
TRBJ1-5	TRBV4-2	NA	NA	CASSQDGQQSNQPQHF	TGTGCCAGCAGCCAAGATGGTCAACAGTCCAATCAGCCCCAGCATTTT
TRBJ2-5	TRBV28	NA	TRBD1	CASGTGGRETQYF	TGTGCCAGCGGCACAGGGGGAAGGGAGACCCAGTACTTC
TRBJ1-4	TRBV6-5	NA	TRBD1	CASSSTGGGVEKLFF	TGTGCCAGCAGTTCGACAGGGGGCGGTGTGGAAAAACTGTTTTTT
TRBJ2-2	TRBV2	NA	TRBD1	CASSGTATGELFF	TGTGCCAGCAGCGGGACAGCCACCGGGGAGCTGTTTTTT
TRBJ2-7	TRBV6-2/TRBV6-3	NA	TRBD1	CASSFAGTAIEQYF	TGTGCCAGCAGTTTCGCTGGGACAGCGATCGAGCAGTACTTC
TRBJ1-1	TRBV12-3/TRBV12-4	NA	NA	CASSLDRGLQAFF	TGTGCCAGCAGTTTGGACCGGGGGTTACAAGCTTTCTTT
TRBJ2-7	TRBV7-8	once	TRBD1	CASSSRTGGREQYF	TGTGCCAGCAGCTCGCGGACAGGGGGCAGAGAGCAGTACTTC
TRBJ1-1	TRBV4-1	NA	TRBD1	CASSHGQGIVDTEAFF	TGCGCCAGCAGCCACGGACAGGGGATAGTTGACACTGAAGCTTTCTTT
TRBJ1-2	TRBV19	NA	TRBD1	CATGQGLNYGYTF	TGTGCCACTGGACAGGGGCTGAACTATGGCTACACCTTC
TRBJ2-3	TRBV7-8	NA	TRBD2	CASSSTGLARRTDTQYF	TGTGCCAGCAGCTCGACGGGACTAGCGAGAAGAACAGATACGCAGTATTTT
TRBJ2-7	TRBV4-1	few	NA	CASSPGSEQYF	TGCGCCAGCAGCCCCGGTTCCGAGCAGTACTTC
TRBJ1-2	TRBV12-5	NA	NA	CASATTEGGGYTF	TGTGCTAGTGCTACCACAGAGGGTGGTGGCTACACCTTC
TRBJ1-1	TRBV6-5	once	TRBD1	CASSLQGVNTEAFF	TGTGCCAGCAGCCTACAGGGGGTAAACACTGAAGCTTTCTTT
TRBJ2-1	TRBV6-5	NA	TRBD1	CASRTGTGLYNEQFF	TGTGCCAGCAGGACCGGGACAGGGTTATACAATGAGCAGTTCTTC
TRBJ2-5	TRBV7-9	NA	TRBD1	CASSPDRDQETQYF	TGTGCCAGCAGCCCAGACAGGGATCAAGAGACCCAGTACTTC
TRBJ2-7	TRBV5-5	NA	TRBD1	CASSLGTGGFYEQYF	TGTGCCAGCAGCTTGGGGACAGGGGGTTTCTACGAGCAGTACTTC
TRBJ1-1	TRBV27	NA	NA	CASRRWNTEAFF	TGTGCCAGCCGGAGATGGAACACTGAAGCTTTCTTT
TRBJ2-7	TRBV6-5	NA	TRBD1	CASKGTAFEQYF	TGTGCCAGCAAAGGGACAGCGTTTGAGCAGTACTTC
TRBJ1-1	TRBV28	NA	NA	CASSLPGPRGGRNTEAFF	TGTGCCAGCAGTTTACCTGGGCCACGGGGGGGGCGGAACACTGAAGCTTTCTTT
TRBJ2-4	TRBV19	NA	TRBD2	CASTSGGRLAKNIQYF	TGTGCCAGTACCTCGGGAGGCAGATTAGCCAAAAACATTCAGTACTTC
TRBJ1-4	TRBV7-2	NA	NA	CASRADMSEKLFF	TGTGCCAGCAGGGCTGACATGTCTGAAAAACTGTTTTTT
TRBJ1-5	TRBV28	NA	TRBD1	CASTPFPLSDRATHWSLGRPQHF	TGTGCCAGCACCCCCTTTCCTCTCTCCGACAGGGCGACCCATTGGAGTTTGGGACGGCCCCAGCATTTT
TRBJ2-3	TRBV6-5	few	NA	CASRGTELTDTQYF	TGTGCCAGCCGGGGGACAGAGCTCACAGATACGCAGTATTTT
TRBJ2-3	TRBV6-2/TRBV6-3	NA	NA	CASSYGTFSDTDTQYF	TGTGCCAGCAGTTACGGTACTTTCTCCGACACAGATACGCAGTATTTT
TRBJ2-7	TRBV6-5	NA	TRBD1	CASSTTGGQTYEQYF	TGTGCCAGCAGTACCACAGGGGGTCAGACCTACGAGCAGTACTTC
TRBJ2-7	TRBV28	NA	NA	CASSPPGTTSYEQYF	TGTGCCAGCAGTCCTCCCGGAACTACCTCCTACGAGCAGTACTTC
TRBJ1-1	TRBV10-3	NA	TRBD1	CAISRTGGLTEAFF	TGTGCCATCAGTAGGACAGGGGGCTTGACTGAAGCTTTCTTT
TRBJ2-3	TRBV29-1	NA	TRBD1	CSVDRGRGTDTQYF	TGCAGCGTTGACAGGGGGCGCGGGACAGATACGCAGTATTTT
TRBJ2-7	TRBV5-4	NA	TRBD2	CASSLRGVDYEQYF	TGTGCCAGCAGCTTGCGGGGGGTGGACTACGAGCAGTACTTC
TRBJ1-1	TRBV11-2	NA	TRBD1	CASSFGQGLAEAFF	TGTGCCAGCAGCTTCGGACAGGGTTTGGCTGAAGCTTTCTTT
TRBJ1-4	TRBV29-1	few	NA	CSASATNEKLFF	TGCAGCGCATCCGCAACTAATGAAAAACTGTTTTTT
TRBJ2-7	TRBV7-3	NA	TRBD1	CASSFGTAPDQQYF	TGTGCCAGCAGCTTCGGGACAGCGCCCGATCAGCAGTACTTC
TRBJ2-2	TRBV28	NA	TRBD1	CASKTPGGTGELFF	TGTGCCAGCAAAACCCCAGGGGGCACCGGGGAGCTGTTTTTT
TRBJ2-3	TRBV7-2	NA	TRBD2	CASSLGTSGSYTQYF	TGTGCCAGCAGCTTAGGGACTAGCGGGAGCTATACGCAGTATTTT
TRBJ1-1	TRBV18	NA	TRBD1	CASSRDPGQLNTEAFF	TGTGCCAGCTCACGCGACCCGGGACAGCTAAACACTGAAGCTTTCTTT